This TCR beta chain came from a study of regulatory T cells in long-lasting Graves disease. Study-level background: Antithyroid drug use was under 3 months in newly diagnosed Graves' patients.

The time point: newly diagnosed GD, antithyroid drugs for less than 3 months. There was RNA extracted from PBMCs, and the TCR library was made from it. CDR3 length: 15 residues. V lost 9 bases, J lost 0 bases, and 18 bases lay in between. Libraries of TCR beta came from iRepertoire HTBI primers plus Arm-PCR of CDR3 regions. MiXCR, applied by TCRdb to the multiplex PCR reads, yields one record per CDR3 protein. Of hundreds of thousands of distinct CDR3 sequences detected, about 20% appear once; the ten largest clones hold more than 30%. Study conclusions and caveats: Fewer public clonotypes were shared by new patients (966) than by persistent patients (about 2,700).

This clonotype was observed many times. Its antigen remains unidentified. The chain combines TRBV12-3 or TRBV12-4 with TRBJ2-7; D not resolved. The TCR sequence derives from a female donor with Graves disease. The sequencing here drew on peripheral blood mononuclear cells (PBMCs), taken at new diagnosis, from a patient treated with antithyroid drugs. The CDR3 nucleotides are TGTGCCAGGCCCTGCGTTGGATTCAGCTCCTACGAGCAGTACTTC. Its protein is CARPCVGFSSYEQYF.